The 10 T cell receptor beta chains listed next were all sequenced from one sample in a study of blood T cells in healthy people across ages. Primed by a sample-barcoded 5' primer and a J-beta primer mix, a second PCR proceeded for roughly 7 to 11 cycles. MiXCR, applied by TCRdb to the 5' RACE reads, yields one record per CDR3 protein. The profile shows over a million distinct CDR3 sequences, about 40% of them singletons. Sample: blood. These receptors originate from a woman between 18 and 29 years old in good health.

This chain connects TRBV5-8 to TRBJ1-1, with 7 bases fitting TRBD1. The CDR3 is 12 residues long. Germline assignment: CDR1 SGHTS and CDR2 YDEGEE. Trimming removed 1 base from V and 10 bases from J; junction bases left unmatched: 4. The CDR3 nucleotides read TGTGCCAGCAGCTTGCTAGCAGGGGGAGCTTTCTTT. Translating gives CASSLLAGGAFF.

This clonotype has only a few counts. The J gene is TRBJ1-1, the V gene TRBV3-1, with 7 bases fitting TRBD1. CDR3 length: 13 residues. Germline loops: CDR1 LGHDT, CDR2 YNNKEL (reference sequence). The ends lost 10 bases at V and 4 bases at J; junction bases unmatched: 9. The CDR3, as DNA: TGTGCCACCTTCAGGCAGGGGGGCACTGAAGCTTTCTTT. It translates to CATFRQGGTEAFF.

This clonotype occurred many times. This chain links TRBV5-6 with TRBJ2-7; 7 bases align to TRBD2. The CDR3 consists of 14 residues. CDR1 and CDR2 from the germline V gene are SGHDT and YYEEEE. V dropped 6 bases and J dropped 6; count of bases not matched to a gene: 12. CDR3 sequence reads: CASTSRMGEGEQYF. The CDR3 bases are TGTGCCAGCACTTCACGGATGGGGGAGGGCGAGCAGTACTTC.

The CDR3 is CASSPDAEAHSYEQYF. The CDR3 DNA is TGTGCCAGCAGCCCAGACGCAGAGGCACACTCCTACGAGCAGTACTTC. The rearrangement uses TRBV3-1 and TRBJ2-7, with D unclear. CDR1 and CDR2 from the germline V gene are LGHDT and YNNKEL (reference sequence). The CDR3 covers 16 residues. V was clipped by 4 bases and J by 0 bases, with 16 bases between them.

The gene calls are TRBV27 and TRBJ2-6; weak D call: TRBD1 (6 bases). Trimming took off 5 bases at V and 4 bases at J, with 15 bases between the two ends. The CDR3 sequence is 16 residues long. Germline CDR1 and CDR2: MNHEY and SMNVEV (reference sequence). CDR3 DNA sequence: TGTGCCAGCAGTATCTACAGGGTGCGAGGGGCCAACGTCCTGACTTTC. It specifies CASSIYRVRGANVLTF.

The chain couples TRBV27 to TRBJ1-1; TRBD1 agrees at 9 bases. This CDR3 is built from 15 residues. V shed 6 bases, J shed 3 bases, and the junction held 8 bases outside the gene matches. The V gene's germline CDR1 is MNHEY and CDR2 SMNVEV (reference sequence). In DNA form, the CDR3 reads TGTGCCAGCAGCCCACTCCGGGACAGGGACACTGAAGCTTTCTTT. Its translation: CASSPLRDRDTEAFF.

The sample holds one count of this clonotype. This chain's CDR3 is CSVRKGTGGTEAFF. CDR3 in DNA: TGCAGCGTCCGCAAAGGGACAGGGGGCACTGAAGCTTTCTTT. The chain employs TRBV29-1 and TRBJ1-1, with 11 bases identical to TRBD1. Per the germline V gene, CDR1 is SQVTM and CDR2 is ANQGSEA. V shed 6 bases, J shed 4 bases, and the junction held 7 bases outside the gene matches. CDR3 size: 14 residues.

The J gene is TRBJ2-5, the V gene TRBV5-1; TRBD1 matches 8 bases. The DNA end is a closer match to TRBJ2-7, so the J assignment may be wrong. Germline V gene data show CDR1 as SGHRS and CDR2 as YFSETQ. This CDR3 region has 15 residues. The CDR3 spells CASSTWTGTPYEQYF. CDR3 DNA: TGCGCCAGCAGCACCTGGACAGGGACACCCTACGAGCAGTACTTC.

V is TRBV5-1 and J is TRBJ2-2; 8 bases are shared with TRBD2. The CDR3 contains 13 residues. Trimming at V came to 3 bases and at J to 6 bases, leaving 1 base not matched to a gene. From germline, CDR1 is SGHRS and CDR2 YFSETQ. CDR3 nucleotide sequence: TGCGCCAGCAGCTCGGGACTAGCCGGGGAGCTGTTTTTT. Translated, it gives CASSSGLAGELFF.

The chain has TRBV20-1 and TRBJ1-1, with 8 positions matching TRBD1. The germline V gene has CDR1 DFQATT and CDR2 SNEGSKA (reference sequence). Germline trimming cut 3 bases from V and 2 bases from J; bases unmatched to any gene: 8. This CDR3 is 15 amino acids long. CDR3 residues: CSARERTGSNTEAFF. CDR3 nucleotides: TGCAGTGCTAGGGAAAGGACAGGGTCCAACACTGAAGCTTTCTTT.